The rows below give T cell receptor beta chains drawn from one sample of a study of T cells in Graves' hyperthyroidism and ophthalmopathy. TCRdb fed the multiplex PCR reads into MiXCR, producing one record per CDR3 protein. The table has over 400,000 distinct CDR3 sequences, roughly 23% seen once; the top ten hold approximately 49%. Specimen: blood. The receptors were gathered from a woman aged 70 to 79 with Graves' ophthalmopathy. The CDR3 runs from the conserved cysteine through the conserved F or W. The order of the fields is clone size, CDR3 length, J gene, V gene, D gene, CDR3 DNA, CDR3 protein. The D gene is left open where the match is weak. Some rows have no size entry. The others give once, few or many, or a class for an expanded clone.

clone_size: few; cdr3_length: 14; j_call: TRBJ1-1; v_call: TRBV27; d_call: .; cdr3_nt: TGTGCCAGCAGTTTCGGGGCCCGGAACACTGAAGCTTTCTTT; cdr3_aa: CASSFGARNTEAFF
clone_size: .; cdr3_length: 19; j_call: TRBJ2-5; v_call: TRBV20-1; d_call: TRBD2; cdr3_nt: TGCAGTGCTAGAGCTCCCGGACTAGCGGGAGGAGTATACAGGGAGACCCAGTACTTC; cdr3_aa: CSARAPGLAGGVYRETQYF
clone_size: .; cdr3_length: 12; j_call: TRBJ2-1; v_call: TRBV7-2; d_call: .; cdr3_nt: TGTGCCAGCAGTCGCTACTACAATGAGCAGTTCTTC; cdr3_aa: CASSRYYNEQFF
clone_size: .; cdr3_length: 15; j_call: TRBJ2-7; v_call: TRBV5-1; d_call: .; cdr3_nt: TGCGCCAGCAGCTTGGCCGGGACAAACGCCGATCAGCGATACTTC; cdr3_aa: CASSLAGTNADQRYF
clone_size: .; cdr3_length: 14; j_call: TRBJ2-7; v_call: TRBV27; d_call: TRBD1; cdr3_nt: TGTGCCAGCAGTGTGCGGACAGGGTACTACGAGCAGTACTTC; cdr3_aa: CASSVRTGYYEQYF
clone_size: few; cdr3_length: 13; j_call: TRBJ1-2; v_call: TRBV2; d_call: .; cdr3_nt: TGTGCCAGCAGCAACACTCATAACTATGGCTACACCTTC; cdr3_aa: CASSNTHNYGYTF
clone_size: many; cdr3_length: 15; j_call: TRBJ1-5; v_call: TRBV2; d_call: .; cdr3_nt: TGTGCCAGCAGTGAATTCGGGGGGGTAGCTCAGCCCCAGCATTTT; cdr3_aa: CASSEFGGVAQPQHF
clone_size: many; cdr3_length: 14; j_call: TRBJ2-5; v_call: TRBV6-1; d_call: .; cdr3_nt: TGTGCCAGCAGTGGCAGGGTAGGGGGGGAGACCCAGTACTTC; cdr3_aa: CASSGRVGGETQYF
clone_size: few; cdr3_length: 12; j_call: TRBJ1-2; v_call: TRBV7-2; d_call: .; cdr3_nt: TGTGCCAGCAGCCAAAACCCCTATGGCTACACCTTC; cdr3_aa: CASSQNPYGYTF
clone_size: few; cdr3_length: 15; j_call: TRBJ2-1; v_call: TRBV4-1; d_call: .; cdr3_nt: TGCGCCAGCAGCCAAGACAGGGACTCCTACAATGAGCAGTTCTTC; cdr3_aa: CASSQDRDSYNEQFF
clone_size: .; cdr3_length: 14; j_call: TRBJ2-7; v_call: TRBV7-9; d_call: TRBD1; cdr3_nt: TGTGCCAGCAGCTTCGGACAGGGGATCTACGAGCAGTACTTC; cdr3_aa: CASSFGQGIYEQYF
clone_size: few; cdr3_length: 14; j_call: TRBJ1-1; v_call: TRBV25-1; d_call: .; cdr3_nt: TGTGCCAGCAGTGGGTCCTTCGGTAACACTGAAGCTTTCTTT; cdr3_aa: CASSGSFGNTEAFF
clone_size: many; cdr3_length: 13; j_call: TRBJ2-1; v_call: TRBV29-1; d_call: TRBD2; cdr3_nt: TGCAGCGGGGGGAGCGGGAGGTACAATGAGCAGTTCTTC; cdr3_aa: CSGGSGRYNEQFF
clone_size: .; cdr3_length: 15; j_call: TRBJ1-1; v_call: TRBV27; d_call: .; cdr3_nt: TGTGCCAGCAGTCGTATTCACAGGGTTGACACTGAAGCTTTCTTT; cdr3_aa: CASSRIHRVDTEAFF
clone_size: many; cdr3_length: 16; j_call: TRBJ2-1; v_call: TRBV27; d_call: .; cdr3_nt: TGTGCCAGCAGCAGTTCGGCAGGCGATACCTACAATGAGCAGTTCTTC; cdr3_aa: CASSSSAGDTYNEQFF
clone_size: .; cdr3_length: 11; j_call: TRBJ2-1; v_call: TRBV11-2; d_call: .; cdr3_nt: TGTGCCAGCAGCTTGTTCGGCCGGAAGTTCTTC; cdr3_aa: CASSLFGRKFF
clone_size: few; cdr3_length: 16; j_call: TRBJ1-2; v_call: TRBV24-1; d_call: TRBD1; cdr3_nt: TGTGCCACCAGTGGGATGGAACAGGGGATCTACTATGGCTACACCTTC; cdr3_aa: CATSGMEQGIYYGYTF
clone_size: few; cdr3_length: 14; j_call: TRBJ1-3; v_call: TRBV2; d_call: .; cdr3_nt: TGTGCCAGCAGTGAGAGGATCTCTGGAAACACCATATATTTT; cdr3_aa: CASSERISGNTIYF
clone_size: .; cdr3_length: 12; j_call: TRBJ2-7; v_call: TRBV7-9; d_call: .; cdr3_nt: TGTGCCAGCGTGGGTCAGCCCTACGAGCAGTACTTC; cdr3_aa: CASVGQPYEQYF
clone_size: .; cdr3_length: 14; j_call: TRBJ2-7; v_call: TRBV7-2; d_call: .; cdr3_nt: TGTGCCAGCAGCCCGGGACCCGTAACCTACGAGCAGTACTTC; cdr3_aa: CASSPGPVTYEQYF
clone_size: few; cdr3_length: 12; j_call: TRBJ1-2; v_call: TRBV6-1; d_call: .; cdr3_nt: TGTGCCAGCAGGAATAAGCTTATAGGCTACACCTTC; cdr3_aa: CASRNKLIGYTF
clone_size: .; cdr3_length: 15; j_call: TRBJ2-7; v_call: TRBV19; d_call: .; cdr3_nt: TGTGCCAGTAGTATGGCGAGACTGATCTCCTACGAGCAGTACTTC; cdr3_aa: CASSMARLISYEQYF
clone_size: few; cdr3_length: 16; j_call: TRBJ2-7; v_call: TRBV2; d_call: TRBD1; cdr3_nt: TGTGCCAGCACCGCTCCCCCGGGACAGGGGAACTACGAGCAGTACTTC; cdr3_aa: CASTAPPGQGNYEQYF